Detailed here is one TCR beta chain. This sample stems from a study of blood T cell repertoires in COVID-19. Study-level information: T cells, B-cell-depleted T cells, or PBMCs supplied cDNA or gDNA.

Method: immunoSEQ multiplex PCR; TCRdb's copy keeps in-frame clones and lacks some. The sample contains 250,000 to 300,000 clones, 70% to 90% of which appear only once. Trimming cost V 3 bases and J 11 bases; bases outside gene matches: 10. The germline CDR1 and CDR2 sequences are LGHDT and YNNKEL (reference sequence). CDR3 length equals 15 residues. Patients at the Seattle site were enrolled during active infection and followed longitudinally. The rearrangement joins TRBV3-1 (or the pseudogene TRBV3-2) to TRBJ1-1; TRBD1 aligns across 12 bases. The material sequenced was peripheral blood. The TCR was taken from a woman in her 30s with COVID-19, enrolled during active disease. The CDR3 spells CASSQEGQGAVGAFF. DNA of the CDR3: TGTGCCAGCAGCCAGGAGGGACAGGGGGCCGTCGGCGCTTTCTTT.